Each of the 14 T cell receptor beta chains below was sequenced from the same sample in a study of cytomegalovirus exposure and HLA in healthy donors. The PCR made use of 60 Vbeta and 13 Jbeta primers. Using immunoSEQ multiplex PCR, the repertoire was profiled, and TCRdb retains in-frame clones only, with some absent. This sample has tens of thousands of clones, with nearly 80% found just once. Sequencing was performed on PBMCs. The receptor set was obtained from a woman aged 40 to 50 in good health and CMV-seronegative.

This chain uses TRBV6-4 with TRBJ1-4; 9 positions agree with TRBD1. CDR3 size: 16 residues. Trimming took 3 bases from V and 7 from J; bases not matched to a gene: 9. Germline V CDR1 and CDR2: MRHNA, SNTAGT. CDR3 nucleotides: TGTGCCAGCAGTGAGGCACCGGGACAGGGCCCTGAAAAACTGTTTTTT. It specifies CASSEAPGQGPEKLFF.

CDR3 sequence: CASTERAYNEQFF. CDR3 coding DNA: TGCGCCAGCACCGAGCGGGCCTACAATGAGCAGTTCTTC. The V call is TRBV10-1, the J call TRBJ2-1, with D perhaps matching TRBD2 (6 bases). Deletions cut 7 bases from V and 2 bases from J, with 9 bases between. This CDR3 is 13 amino acids long. Germline values: CDR1 WNHNN, CDR2 SYGVQD (reference sequence).

V usage is TRBV29-1 and J usage is TRBJ2-1; 13 nucleotides line up with TRBD2. Germline trimming cut 1 base from V and 7 bases from J; bases unmatched to any gene: 4. The CDR3 has 15 residues. Looked up from germline, CDR1 is SQVTM and CDR2 is ANQGSEA. The CDR3 coding sequence is TGCAGCGTTGAAGCGGCGACTAGCGGGAGGAATGAGCAGTTCTTC. Its translation: CSVEAATSGRNEQFF.

The chain recombines TRBV7-3 with TRBJ2-1; D ambiguous. Germline CDR1 and CDR2: SGHTA and FQGTGA. This CDR3 contains 11 residues. The V end was cut by 5 bases, the J end by 11 bases, with 10 bases between. The CDR3 DNA follows: TGTGCCAGCAGCCCCTTAGAGAAGCAGTTCTTC. Its translation is CASSPLEKQFF.

This chain connects TRBV27 to TRBJ2-7, with TRBD2 matching over 9 bases. CDR3 length: 12 residues. The junction had 5 bases not matched to a gene; V was cut back by 8 bases and J by 6 bases. Germline CDR1 MNHEY, CDR2 SMNVEV (reference sequence). The CDR3 is CASGTSLVEQYF. DNA of the CDR3: TGTGCCAGCGGGACTAGCTTAGTCGAGCAGTACTTC.

V is TRBV19 and J is TRBJ2-3, with 9 positions matching TRBD2. This CDR3 region has 14 residues. CDR1 and CDR2 (germline): LNHDA, SQIVND (reference sequence). V gave up 4 bases and J gave up 3 bases; unmatched junction bases: 2. Here the CDR3 DNA reads TGTGCCAGTAGTAGCGGGAGGGCAACAGATACGCAGTATTTT. Translating it yields CASSSGRATDTQYF.

The V call is TRBV5-5, the J call TRBJ1-5, with D possibly matching TRBD1 (6 bases). Germline V gene data show CDR1 as SGHKS and CDR2 as YYEKEE (reference sequence). The CDR3 has 16 residues. Trimming shortened V by 4 bases and J by 4 bases, and 18 bases separated the two germline ends. In DNA, the CDR3 is TGTGCCAGCAGCCCGGGGGGCGGGGTTCAAAATCAGCCCCAGCATTTT. The encoded protein is CASSPGGGVQNQPQHF.

The chain combines TRBV7-8 with TRBJ2-3, with D possibly being TRBD1 (6 bases). The V gene lost 5 bases and the J gene lost 0 bases, with 18 bases spanning the gap. Germline V lookup: CDR1 SGHVS, CDR2 FQNEAQ. CDR3 size: 17 residues. The CDR3 loop reads CASSRRPTGSSTDTQYF. As DNA, the CDR3 is TGTGCCAGCAGCCGCCGGCCGACAGGATCTAGCACAGATACGCAGTATTTT. Full variable domain (outside the CDR3, taken from reference TRBV7-8 and TRBJ2-3): GAGVSQSPRYKVAKRGQDVALRCDPISGHVSLFWYQQALGQGPEFLTYFQNEAQLDKSGLPSDRFFAERPEGSVSTLKIQRTQQEDSAVYLCASSRRPTGSSTDTQYFGPGTRLTVL.

This rearrangement joins TRBV5-1 to TRBJ2-5; D gene ambiguous. The V gene lost 0 bases and the J gene lost 5 bases, with 11 bases spanning the gap. Germline V gene data show CDR1 as SGHRS and CDR2 as YFSETQ. The CDR3 covers 14 residues. CDR3 DNA: TGCGCCAGCAGCTTGGCCTCGGGTCAGGAGACCCAGTACTTC. Protein: CASSLASGQETQYF.

This clone has a count of ten or more. The V gene is TRBV10-1, the J gene TRBJ1-2; 10 nucleotides agree with TRBD1. Trimming took 6 bases from V and 7 from J; bases not matched to a gene: 8. The CDR3 covers 14 residues. The germline V gene encodes CDR1 WNHNN and CDR2 SYGVQD (reference sequence). CDR3 protein: CASSARDRGRGYTF. As DNA, the CDR3 is TGCGCCAGCAGCGCCCGGGACAGGGGACGTGGCTACACCTTC.

This clone was observed once. The chain links TRBV28 to TRBJ2-1; no firm D call. Trimming cost V 8 bases and J 6 bases, with 11 bases left between them. The CDR3 loop spans 12 amino acids. Germline V gene data show CDR1 as MDHEN and CDR2 as SYDVKM. The CDR3 spells CASGFGGNEQFF. The CDR3 DNA sequence: TGTGCCAGCGGCTTTGGTGGCAATGAGCAGTTCTTC.

The rearrangement joins TRBV27 to TRBJ1-2; 9 bases agree with TRBD1. Germline trimming cut 4 bases from V and 8 bases from J; bases unmatched to any gene: 5. This CDR3 has 13 amino acids. Per germline, CDR1 MNHEY and CDR2 SMNVEV (reference sequence). The CDR3 region has the DNA TGTGCCAGCAGTTGGGGGACAGGGCTCGGCTACACCTTC. This codes for CASSWGTGLGYTF.

This clone appeared a single time. The CDR3 spells CASTPGQGAYEQYF. The CDR3 DNA follows: TGTGCCAGCACCCCCGGACAGGGGGCCTACGAGCAGTACTTC. V gene TRBV13 combines with J gene TRBJ2-5, with 10 nucleotides matching TRBD1. The DNA end is more similar to TRBJ2-7, so the J call may be wrong. The CDR3 runs 14 residues. Germline values: CDR1 PRHDT, CDR2 FYEKMQ (reference sequence).

This clone was seen a single time. V and J are TRBV2 and TRBJ1-2; TRBD1 matches at 9 bases. V trimming: 6 bases; J trimming: 6 bases; junction bases outside the gene matches: 5. The CDR3 length is 13 residues. Germline V gene data show CDR1 as SNHLY and CDR2 as FYNNEI. For the CDR3, the DNA is TGTGCCAGCAGATCCACAGGGGGCAATGGCTACACCTTC. The encoded protein is CASRSTGGNGYTF.